A selection of T cell receptor beta chains follows, all from one sample in a study of T cell responses to AZD1222 COVID-19 vaccine. Method: immunoSEQ multiplex PCR; TCRdb's copy keeps in-frame clones and lacks some. Among 95,000 to 150,000 clones listed, about 88% were seen once. Here the sequenced sample was peripheral blood, taken on day 0 of AZD1222 vaccination. The receptor set was obtained from an adult in good health. Both conserved end residues are part of each CDR3. D genes are given only for firm matches. Where a row states a size, it is once, few, many or the class of an expanded clone; other rows omit it.

v_call	clone_size	d_call	j_call	cdr3_aa	cdr3_nt
TRBV28	-	-	TRBJ1-2	CASSLSHNYGYTF	TGTGCCAGCAGTTTATCGCATAACTATGGCTACACCTTC
TRBV7-6	-	TRBD1	TRBJ2-4	CASSQGQGTSYNIQYF	TGTGCCAGCAGCCAGGGACAGGGGACGAGTTATAACATTCAGTACTTC
TRBV11-2	-	TRBD2	TRBJ2-2	CASSLLAGGNTGELFF	TGTGCCAGCAGCTTACTAGCGGGAGGGAACACCGGGGAGCTGTTTTTT
TRBV6-5	-	TRBD1	TRBJ1-5	CASSYSGQVNQPQHF	TGTGCCAGCAGTTACTCGGGACAGGTCAATCAGCCCCAGCATTTT
TRBV24-1	-	-	TRBJ1-5	CATSDTGQPQHF	TGTGCCACCAGTGATACAGGTCAGCCCCAGCATTTT
TRBV4-1	-	-	TRBJ1-5	CASSQYKNSNQPQHF	TGCGCCAGCAGCCAATACAAGAATAGCAATCAGCCCCAGCATTTT
TRBV6-5	-	-	TRBJ1-3	CASSLATSSGNTIYF	TGTGCCAGCAGTTTAGCCACCAGCTCTGGAAACACCATATATTTT
TRBV7-2	once	-	TRBJ1-6	CASSLGRAHNSPLHF	TGTGCCAGCAGCTTAGGCCGGGCCCATAATTCACCCCTCCACTTT
TRBV11-2	-	TRBD1	TRBJ2-1	CASRPTGQGDIEQFF	TGTGCCAGCAGACCCACGGGACAGGGGGACATTGAGCAGTTCTTC
TRBV16	few	-	TRBJ1-2	CASSHGRGADDYGYTF	TGTGCCAGCAGCCATGGGAGGGGGGCGGATGACTATGGCTACACCTTC
TRBV9	-	-	TRBJ2-7	CASSVGEGTYEQYF	TGTGCCAGCAGCGTAGGTGAGGGGACCTACGAGCAGTACTTC
TRBV5-4	-	TRBD2	TRBJ2-7	CASRSGGRTYEQYF	TGTGCCAGCCGCTCCGGCGGGAGAACCTACGAGCAGTACTTC
TRBV7-8	-	TRBD2	TRBJ2-7	CASSLPSGGPPYEQYF	TGTGCCAGCAGCTTACCTAGCGGGGGGCCACCCTACGAGCAGTACTTC
TRBV5-1	-	-	TRBJ2-1	CASSLGLAVSSYNEQFF	TGCGCCAGCAGCTTGGGTTTAGCGGTGAGCTCCTACAATGAGCAGTTCTTC
TRBV19	-	-	TRBJ1-5	CASKEWTYSNQPQHF	TGTGCCAGTAAGGAGTGGACGTACAGCAATCAGCCCCAGCATTTT